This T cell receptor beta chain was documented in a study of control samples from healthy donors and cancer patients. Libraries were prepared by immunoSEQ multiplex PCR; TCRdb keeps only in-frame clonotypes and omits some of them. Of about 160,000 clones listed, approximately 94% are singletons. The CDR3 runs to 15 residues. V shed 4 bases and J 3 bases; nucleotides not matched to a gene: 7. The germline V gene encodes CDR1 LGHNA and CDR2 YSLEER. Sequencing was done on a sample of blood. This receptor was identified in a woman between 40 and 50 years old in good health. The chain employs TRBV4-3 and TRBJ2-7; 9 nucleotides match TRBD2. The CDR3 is CASSPRTSDDYEQYF. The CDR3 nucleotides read TGCGCCAGCAGCCCTAGGACTAGCGACGACTACGAGCAGTACTTC.